Listed below are T cell receptor beta chains from one sample, sequenced in a study of PD-1 blockade in classical Hodgkin lymphoma. The data were produced by immunoSEQ multiplex PCR, yet TCRdb's version contains in-frame clones alone and is incomplete. The data contain roughly 31,000 clones, less than 90% of them singletons. This material consisted of CD4+ T cells from blood, taken at baseline. The receptors were sampled from a human donor with classical Hodgkin lymphoma. The CDR3 runs from the conserved cysteine through the conserved F or W. D genes are given only for firm matches. The listing skips clone size in some rows; elsewhere it reads once, few, many or a size class.

D gene,clone size,V gene,J gene,CDR3 DNA,CDR3 protein
TRBD1,-,TRBV5-1,TRBJ1-4,TGCGCCAGCAGCCGACAGGGGGTTCGGGATGAAAAACTGTTTTTT,CASSRQGVRDEKLFF
-,-,TRBV11-3,TRBJ1-1,TGTGCCAGCAGCTTAGAGGGGGGGAAAACTGAAGCTTTCTTT,CASSLEGGKTEAFF
-,-,TRBV5-1,TRBJ1-1,TGCGCCAGCAGCTTGGAGGGGTGGACTGAAGCTTTCTTT,CASSLEGWTEAFF
TRBD1,once,TRBV7-2,TRBJ1-2,TGTGCCAGCAGCACACCCCCGGGACAGACCACCTATGGCTACACCTTC,CASSTPPGQTTYGYTF
-,-,TRBV28,TRBJ2-7,TGTGCCAGCAGTTTAGATGGCTTTAAGGAGCAGTACTTC,CASSLDGFKEQYF
TRBD1,few,TRBV19,TRBJ2-2,TGTGCCAGTAGTAAGACAGGGCCCGGGGAGCTGTTTTTT,CASSKTGPGELFF
TRBD1,-,TRBV6-7,TRBJ1-3,TGTGCCAGCAGGATACGGGGGACGCGGACAGGGCTTACTGGAAACACCATATATTTT,CASRIRGTRTGLTGNTIYF
-,-,TRBV7-2,TRBJ2-2,TGTGCCAGCAGCCCCTCCCAAGGGCTAGCGCCCGGGGAGCTGTTTTTT,CASSPSQGLAPGELFF
TRBD1,-,TRBV30,TRBJ1-4,TGTGCCTGGAGTGTATGGGACAGAGATGAAAAACTGTTTTTT,CAWSVWDRDEKLFF
TRBD1,-,TRBV28,TRBJ1-1,TGTGCCAGCAGTTTCTTGACAGGGGAAACTGAAGCTTTCTTT,CASSFLTGETEAFF
TRBD1,once,TRBV5-1,TRBJ1-1,TGCGCCAGCAGCGTCGGGACAGGGGACACTGAAGCTTTCTTT,CASSVGTGDTEAFF
-,-,TRBV14,TRBJ2-1,TGTGCCAGCAGCCCGGGGGAGTACAATGAGCAGTTCTTC,CASSPGEYNEQFF
-,-,TRBV20-1,TRBJ1-2,TGCAGTGCTAGCCATGGCTACACCTTC,CSASHGYTF
-,-,TRBV6-1,TRBJ2-2,TGTGCCAGCATGCCGGGACCAAACACCGGGGAGCTGTTTTTT,CASMPGPNTGELFF
-,-,TRBV5-4,TRBJ2-6,TGTGCCAGCAGCGGTATTAAGGGAAGCGGGGCCAACGTCCTGACTTTC,CASSGIKGSGANVLTF
TRBD2,once,TRBV5-4,TRBJ2-1,TGTGCCAGCAGTCGTAGCGGGAGGAGCTCCTACAATGAGCAGTTCTTC,CASSRSGRSSYNEQFF
-,-,TRBV18,TRBJ2-3,TGTGCCAGCTCACCAAGGACAGATACGCAGTATTTT,CASSPRTDTQYF
-,-,TRBV6-5,TRBJ1-2,TGTGCCAGCAGTTACAGGGTCAGGGGAGACTATGGCTACACCTTC,CASSYRVRGDYGYTF
-,once,TRBV28,TRBJ2-7,TGTGCCAGCAGTTTCGTAGGGACTTACGAGCAGTACTTC,CASSFVGTYEQYF
TRBD1,-,TRBV6-5,TRBJ2-2,TGTGCCAGCAGTTACCCCCAGGGGGCTCGCACCGGGGAGCTGTTTTTT,CASSYPQGARTGELFF
TRBD2,-,TRBV19,TRBJ2-1,TGTGCCAGTAGTCCCCTGGCGGGAGGGCCCCATGAGCAGTTCTTC,CASSPLAGGPHEQFF
-,-,TRBV28,TRBJ1-1,TGTGCCAGCTGGTTACAGGGCGAGGAAGCTTTCTTT,CASWLQGEEAFF
-,-,TRBV28,TRBJ2-7,TGTGCCAGCAGTTTAGCAGGGGCGAGCTCCTACGAGCAGTACTTC,CASSLAGASSYEQYF
-,-,TRBV4-1,TRBJ2-7,TGCGCCAGCAGCCAAGAAACAGCGACTTCCTACGAGCAGTACTTC,CASSQETATSYEQYF
TRBD1,few,TRBV19,TRBJ1-4,TGTGCCAGTAGTCCGGGACAGGGGTACGAAAAACTGTTTTTT,CASSPGQGYEKLFF